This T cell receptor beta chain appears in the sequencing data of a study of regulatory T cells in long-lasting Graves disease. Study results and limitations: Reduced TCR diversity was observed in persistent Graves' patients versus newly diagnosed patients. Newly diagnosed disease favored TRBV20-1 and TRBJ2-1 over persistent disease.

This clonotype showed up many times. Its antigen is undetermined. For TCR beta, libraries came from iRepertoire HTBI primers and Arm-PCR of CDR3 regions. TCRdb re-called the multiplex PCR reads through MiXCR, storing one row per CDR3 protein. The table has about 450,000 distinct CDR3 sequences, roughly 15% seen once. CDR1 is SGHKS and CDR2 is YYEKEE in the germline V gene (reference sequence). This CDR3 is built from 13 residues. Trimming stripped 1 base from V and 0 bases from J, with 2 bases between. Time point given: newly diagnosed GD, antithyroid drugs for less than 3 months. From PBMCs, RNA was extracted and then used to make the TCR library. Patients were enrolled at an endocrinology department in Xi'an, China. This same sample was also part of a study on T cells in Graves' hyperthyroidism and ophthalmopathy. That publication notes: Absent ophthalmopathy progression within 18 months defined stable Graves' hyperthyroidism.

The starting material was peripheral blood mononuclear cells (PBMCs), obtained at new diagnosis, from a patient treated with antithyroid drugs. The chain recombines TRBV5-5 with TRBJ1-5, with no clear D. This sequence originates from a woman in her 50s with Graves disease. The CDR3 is CASSLYSNQPQHF. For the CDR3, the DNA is TGTGCCAGCAGCTTGTATAGCAATCAGCCCCAGCATTTT.